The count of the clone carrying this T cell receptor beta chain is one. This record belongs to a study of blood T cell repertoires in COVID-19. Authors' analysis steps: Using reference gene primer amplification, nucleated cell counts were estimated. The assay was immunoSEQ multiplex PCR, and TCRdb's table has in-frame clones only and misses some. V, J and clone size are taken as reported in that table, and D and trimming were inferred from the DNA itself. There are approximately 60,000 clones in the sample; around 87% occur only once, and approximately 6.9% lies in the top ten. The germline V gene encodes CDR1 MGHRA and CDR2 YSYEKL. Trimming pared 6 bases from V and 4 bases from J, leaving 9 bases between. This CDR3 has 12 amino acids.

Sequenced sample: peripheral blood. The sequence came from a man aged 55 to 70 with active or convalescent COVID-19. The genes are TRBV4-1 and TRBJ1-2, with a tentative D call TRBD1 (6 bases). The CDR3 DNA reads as TGCGCCAGCAGACAGGGCGCCTATGGCTACACCTTC. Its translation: CASRQGAYGYTF.